This T cell receptor beta chain was recovered during a study of brain metastases from non-small cell lung cancer. A word on this clone: Other DNA variants within this sample encode the same CDR3.

V was clipped by 0 bases and J by 4 bases, with 22 bases between them. Germline V CDR1 and CDR2: SGDLS, YYNGEE. The CDR3 is made up of 18 amino acids. Measured with immunoSEQ multiplex PCR; TCRdb has only the in-frame clones, and not every one. The table lists a few thousand clones, 85% to 90% of them singletons. The chain uses TRBV9 and TRBJ2-5; the D gene is possibly TRBD1 (5 bases). The sequencing sample was made of tumor-adjacent normal tissue. This receptor was taken from a donor aged 40 or over with non-small cell lung cancer. The CDR3 DNA reads TGTGCCAGCAGCGTAGGCCCGACAGTCACAGAGGCGAGAGAGACCCAGTACTTC. The encoded protein is CASSVGPTVTEARETQYF.